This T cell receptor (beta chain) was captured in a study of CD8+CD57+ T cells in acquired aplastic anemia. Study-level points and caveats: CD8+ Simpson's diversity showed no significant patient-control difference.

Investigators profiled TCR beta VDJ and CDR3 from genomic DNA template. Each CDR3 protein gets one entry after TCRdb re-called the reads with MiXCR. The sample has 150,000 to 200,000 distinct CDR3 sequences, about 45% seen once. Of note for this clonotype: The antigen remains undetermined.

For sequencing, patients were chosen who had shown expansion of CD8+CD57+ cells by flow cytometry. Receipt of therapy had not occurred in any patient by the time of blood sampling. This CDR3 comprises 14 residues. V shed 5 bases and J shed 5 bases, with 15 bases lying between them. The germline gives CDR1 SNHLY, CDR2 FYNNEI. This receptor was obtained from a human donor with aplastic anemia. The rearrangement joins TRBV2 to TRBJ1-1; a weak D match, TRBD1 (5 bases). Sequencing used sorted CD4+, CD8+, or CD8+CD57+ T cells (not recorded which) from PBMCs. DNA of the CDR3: TGTGCCAGCAGTATTCTCGGGACGAAAACTGAAGCTTTCTTT. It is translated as CASSILGTKTEAFF.